This T cell receptor (beta chain) was obtained from a study of Graves' ophthalmopathy and Graves' hyperthyroidism. Study conclusions and caveats: Ophthalmopathy progression prediction by the model yielded a sensitivity of more than 60% and a specificity of nearly 75%.

TCR beta CDR3 regions were amplified from RNA transcripts. HTBI-primed RT-PCR formed the first round, and a multiplex PCR formed the second. TCRdb independently ran MiXCR on the multiplex PCR reads; one entry per CDR3 protein. The sample lists roughly 700,000 distinct CDR3 sequences, roughly two fifths occurring once. Each donor who had ophthalmopathy showed moderate-to-severe activity, a CAS of ≥3, a NOSPECS of ≥4, and a duration under 3 months. Diagnostic conclusions were grounded in clinical symptoms, serum thyroxine, TRAb, thyroid ultrasound and orbital computed tomography. It was from about 10 ml of fresh peripheral blood that the PBMCs came. Details on this clonotype: The antigen is unknown.

The V and J ends lost 3 bases and 2 bases respectively, with 16 bases between them. CDR3 length: 16 amino acids. Germline lookup yields CDR1 DFQATT and CDR2 SNEGSKA (reference sequence). Material for sequencing was peripheral blood. This sequence joins TRBV20-1 and TRBJ1-4, with unresolved D. This receptor was identified in an adult man with Graves' ophthalmopathy. The CDR3 DNA follows: TGCAGTGCTAGTCATCATTTGTCACAGACTAATGAAAAACTGTTTTTT. This translates into CSASHHLSQTNEKLFF.